Listed here are 5 T cell receptor beta chains from one sample, sequenced in a study of vaccination effects on CD4 cells after COVID-19. These receptors are not linked to any known antigen. Before sequencing took place, the ViraFEST assay used viral peptide pools to expand antigen-specific CD4+ T cells. It was after around eleven days of culture that CD4+ T cells were isolated. The study found no prior SARS-CoV-2 infection in the vaccine recipients, who tested negative for nucleocapsid antibodies. The repertoire was sequenced with immunoSEQ multiplex PCR; TCRdb's copy has only in-frame clones and lacks some. The sample shows roughly 41,000 clones, 65% to 80% of them seen only once. Here the sequenced sample was CD4+ T cells from PBMCs cultured with HCoV-NL63 spike peptides, taken before COVID-19 vaccination. Receptors were obtained from a human donor who received a COVID-19 vaccine.

V is TRBV6-6 and J is TRBJ1-6; 11 positions agree with TRBD1. This CDR3 spans 16 amino acids. Germline lookup yields CDR1 MNHNY and CDR2 SVGAGI (reference sequence). J was trimmed by 8 bases and V by 6 bases; bases with no gene match: 9. This CDR3 is CASRPGQGARHSPLHF. CDR3 in DNA: TGTGCCAGCAGACCCGGACAGGGGGCGAGGCATTCACCCCTCCACTTT.

This clone was recorded once. The chain recombines TRBV6-5 with TRBJ1-5; 7 positions agree with TRBD1. CDR1 MNHEY and CDR2 SVGAGI come from the germline V gene. The trim removed 5 bases at V and 5 bases at J, leaving 3 bases unmatched. The CDR3 totals 13 residues. The DNA for the CDR3 is TGTGCCAGCAGTCGACAGGGTGATCAGCCCCAGCATTTT. As protein: CASSRQGDQPQHF.

This rearrangement joins TRBV6-5 to TRBJ1-1; possibly TRBD1 for D (5 bases). Looked up from germline, CDR1 is MNHEY and CDR2 is SVGAGI. The germline V and J ends were trimmed by 7 bases and 2 bases, with 17 bases remaining between them. This CDR3 spans 15 amino acids. The chain's CDR3 is CASTLNGGGNTEAFF. In nucleotides, the CDR3 is TGTGCCAGCACCTTAAATGGGGGTGGAAACACTGAAGCTTTCTTT.

The chain uses TRBV18 and TRBJ2-5, with D possibly matching TRBD2 (6 bases). The J call may not be correct, given that the DNA end is closer to TRBJ2-7. The germline gives CDR1 KGHSH, CDR2 LQKENI. This CDR3 has 12 residues. CDR3 in DNA: TGTGCCAGCTCACCACCGGGGGGCGAGCAGTACTTC. Translation gives CASSPPGGEQYF.

The genes are TRBV20-1 and TRBJ2-3; D unresolved. CDR3 length: 11 amino acids. The germline CDR1 and CDR2 sequences are DFQATT and SNEGSKA (reference sequence). Between the trimmed V and J ends, which lost 4 bases and 6 bases, there was a span of 8 bases. The CDR3 loop reads CSAKWADTQYF. The CDR3 region has the DNA TGCAGTGCTAAATGGGCTGATACGCAGTATTTT.